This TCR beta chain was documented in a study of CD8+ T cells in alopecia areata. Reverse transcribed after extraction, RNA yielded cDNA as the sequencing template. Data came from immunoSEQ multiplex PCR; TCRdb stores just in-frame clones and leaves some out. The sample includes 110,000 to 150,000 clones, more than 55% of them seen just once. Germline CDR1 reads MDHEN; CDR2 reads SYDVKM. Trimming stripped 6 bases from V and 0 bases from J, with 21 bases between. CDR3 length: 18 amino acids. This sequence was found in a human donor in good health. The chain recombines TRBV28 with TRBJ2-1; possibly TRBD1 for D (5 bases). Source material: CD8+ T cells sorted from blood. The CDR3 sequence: CASRRTRMEFPSYNEQFF. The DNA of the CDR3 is TGTGCCAGCAGACGGACAAGAATGGAATTTCCCTCCTACAATGAGCAGTTCTTC.